The entry that follows covers one T cell receptor (beta chain) sequence. V shed 5 bases and J 4 bases; nucleotides not matched to a gene: 3. This CDR3 has 13 amino acids. The germline CDR1 and CDR2 sequences are SGHNT and YYREEE (reference sequence). A case of COVID-19 had been met by exposed participants within 2 weeks before study entry. The data were taken from a study of blood T cell repertoires in COVID-19. Study at large: PBMCs, B-cell-depleted T cells, or T cells were the source of the cDNA or gDNA that made up the material.

TCRdb's table, derived via immunoSEQ multiplex PCR, lists solely in-frame clones and lacks some. This sample has around 170,000 clones, with 80% found just once. The sample was PBMCs or T cells enriched from blood (not recorded which). The sequence derives from a man between 60 and 75 years old who had been exposed to COVID-19. The V gene is TRBV5-4, the J gene TRBJ2-5, with 9 bases matching TRBD2. CDR3 sequence: CASRLTSGETQYF. The CDR3 bases are TGTGCCAGCAGACTGACTAGCGGAGAGACCCAGTACTTC. The full variable domain, rest sourced from reference TRBV5-4 and TRBJ2-5, is ETGVTQSPTHLIKTRGQQVTLRCSSQSGHNTVSWYQQALGQGPQFIFQYYREEENGRGNFPPRFSGLQFPNYSSELNVNALELDDSALYLCASRLTSGETQYFGPGTRLLVL.